This T cell receptor (beta chain) was observed in a study of blood T cells in healthy people across ages. General study findings and limits: Diversity estimates from one million T cells were considered underestimates. TCR beta diversity, measured per million T cells, fell in a roughly linear way with age. Possibly, changes in expanded clonotypes were confounded because donor CMV status was unknown.

To note about this clonotype: Its antigen is still unknown.

Donor samples were obtained from healthy Caucasian individuals from Russia, aged roughly 6 to 90. CDR3 length: 12 amino acids. CDR1 and CDR2 (germline): KGHDR, SFDVKD. The ends were cut back, 1 base at V and 7 bases at J, with 5 bases in the middle. It was with a sample-barcoded 5' primer and a J-beta primer mix that a second PCR of roughly 7 to 12 cycles was run. TCRdb itself ran the 5' RACE reads through MiXCR, one entry per CDR3 protein. This table holds some 900,000 distinct CDR3 sequences, under 50% found once. This receptor was obtained from a man aged 30-40 years in good health. This chain joins TRBV24-1 and TRBJ2-3; D unresolved. Sequencing was performed on blood. The CDR3 protein is CATSDFRYTQYF. CDR3 DNA sequence: TGTGCCACCAGTGATTTTAGGTATACGCAGTATTTT.